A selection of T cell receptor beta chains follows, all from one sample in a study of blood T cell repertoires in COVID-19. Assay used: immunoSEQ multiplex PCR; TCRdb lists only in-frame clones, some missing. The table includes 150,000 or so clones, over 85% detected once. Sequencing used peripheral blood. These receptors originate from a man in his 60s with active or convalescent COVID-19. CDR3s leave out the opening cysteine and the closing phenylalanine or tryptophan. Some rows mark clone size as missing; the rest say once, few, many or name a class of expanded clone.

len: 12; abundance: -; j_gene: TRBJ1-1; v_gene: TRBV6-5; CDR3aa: ASSYSELNTEAF
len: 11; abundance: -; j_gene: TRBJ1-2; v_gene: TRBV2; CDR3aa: ASTEGQDYGYT
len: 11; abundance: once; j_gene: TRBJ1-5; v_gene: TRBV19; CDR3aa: ASSQLLRGPQH
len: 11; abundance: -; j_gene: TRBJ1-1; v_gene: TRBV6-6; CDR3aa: ASSTTGNTEAF
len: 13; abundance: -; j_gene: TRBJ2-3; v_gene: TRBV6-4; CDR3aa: ASSEGPSGPDTQY
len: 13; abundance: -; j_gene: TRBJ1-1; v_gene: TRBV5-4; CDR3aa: ASSLERLGGTEAF
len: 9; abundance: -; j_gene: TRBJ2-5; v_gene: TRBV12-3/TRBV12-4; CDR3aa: ASSSGEAQY
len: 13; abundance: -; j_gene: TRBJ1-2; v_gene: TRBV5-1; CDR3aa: ASSFFTGSNYGYT
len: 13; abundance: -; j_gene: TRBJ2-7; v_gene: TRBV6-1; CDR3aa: ASSFGTSGSDEQY
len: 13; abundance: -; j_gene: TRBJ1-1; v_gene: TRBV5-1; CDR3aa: ASSLGRGGNTEAF
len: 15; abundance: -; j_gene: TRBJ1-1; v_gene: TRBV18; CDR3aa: ASSPVDRATVNTEAF
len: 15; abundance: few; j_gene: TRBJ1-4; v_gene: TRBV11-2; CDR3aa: ASSLRTGGVRDEKLF
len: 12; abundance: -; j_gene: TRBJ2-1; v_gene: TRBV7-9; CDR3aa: ASSLRTGGNEQF
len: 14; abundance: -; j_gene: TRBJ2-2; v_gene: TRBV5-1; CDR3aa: ASSGTGTTNTGELF
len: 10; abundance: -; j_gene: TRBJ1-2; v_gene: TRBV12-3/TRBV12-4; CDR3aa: ASSRDSYGYT
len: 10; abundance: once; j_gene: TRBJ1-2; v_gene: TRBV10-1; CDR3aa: ASSEGWGGYT
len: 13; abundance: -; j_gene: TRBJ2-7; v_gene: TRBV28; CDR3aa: ASNEGVVDSYEQY
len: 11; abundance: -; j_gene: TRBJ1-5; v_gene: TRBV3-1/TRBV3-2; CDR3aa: ASSQAGDRLQH
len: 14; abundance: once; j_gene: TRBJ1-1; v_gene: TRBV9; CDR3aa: ASSVEGAGLNTEAF
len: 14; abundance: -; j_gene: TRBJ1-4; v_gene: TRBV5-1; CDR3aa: ASSLAGSTTNEKLF
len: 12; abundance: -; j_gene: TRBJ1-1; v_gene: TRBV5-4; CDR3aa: ASSSPQVNTEAF
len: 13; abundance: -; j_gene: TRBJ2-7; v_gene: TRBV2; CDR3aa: ASSEGGRGAYEQY
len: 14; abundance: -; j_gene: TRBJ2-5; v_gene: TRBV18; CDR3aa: ASSPLTVGGTETQY
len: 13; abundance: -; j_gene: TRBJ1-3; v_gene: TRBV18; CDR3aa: ASSPDRGPGNTIY
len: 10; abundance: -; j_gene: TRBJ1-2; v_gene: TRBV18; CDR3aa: ASSPEEHGYT
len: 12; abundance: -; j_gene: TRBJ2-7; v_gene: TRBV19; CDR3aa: ASSPREPVSEQY
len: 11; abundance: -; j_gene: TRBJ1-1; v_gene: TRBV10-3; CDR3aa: AIGGTGKAEAF
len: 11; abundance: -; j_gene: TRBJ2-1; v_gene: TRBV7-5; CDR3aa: VRSLFPGCEQF
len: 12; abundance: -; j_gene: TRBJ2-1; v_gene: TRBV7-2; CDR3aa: ASSLGSEVNEQF
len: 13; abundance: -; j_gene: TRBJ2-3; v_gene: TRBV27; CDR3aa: ASSSWGPTTDTQY
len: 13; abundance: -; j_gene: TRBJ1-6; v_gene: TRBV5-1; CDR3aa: ASSSQTGWRSPLH
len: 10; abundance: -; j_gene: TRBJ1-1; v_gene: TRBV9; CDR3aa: ASSPRDHGAF
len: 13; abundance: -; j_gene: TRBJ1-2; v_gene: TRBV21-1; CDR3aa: ASSHRGKGNYGYT
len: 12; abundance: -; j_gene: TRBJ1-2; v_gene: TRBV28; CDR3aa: ASSGQAFNYGYT
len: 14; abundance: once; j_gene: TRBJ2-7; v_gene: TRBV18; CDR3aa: ASSPPQPGKRYEQY
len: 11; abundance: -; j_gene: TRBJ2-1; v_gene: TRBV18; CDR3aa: ASGTSIYNEQF
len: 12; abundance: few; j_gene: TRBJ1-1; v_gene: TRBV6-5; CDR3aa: ASSKQGMNTEAF
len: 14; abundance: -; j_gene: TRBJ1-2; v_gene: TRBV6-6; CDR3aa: ASSKQTGDRIYGYT
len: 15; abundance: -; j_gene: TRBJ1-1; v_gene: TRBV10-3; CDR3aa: AISGRQGSQMNTEAF
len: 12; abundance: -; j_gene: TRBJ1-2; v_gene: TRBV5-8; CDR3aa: ASSSGTANYGYT
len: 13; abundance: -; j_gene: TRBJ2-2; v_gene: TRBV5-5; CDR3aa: ASSSGGVDTGELF
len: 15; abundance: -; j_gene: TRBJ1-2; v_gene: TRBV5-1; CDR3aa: ASSRDRDATTNYGYT
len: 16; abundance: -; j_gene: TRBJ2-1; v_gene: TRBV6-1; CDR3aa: ASSELGGQTSSYNEQF